One TCR beta chain is described in this entry. No antigen is known for it. The data belong to a study of graft-versus-host responses after intestinal transplantation. Findings of the study overall: Peak levels of circulating GvH clones tracked with early post-transplant HvG declines.

Some clones are missing from TCRdb's copy, which holds only in-frame ones; the method was immunoSEQ multiplex PCR. The sample yields approximately 99,000 clones, 85% to 95% seen once. The CDR3 has 13 amino acids. Unmatched junction bases numbered 6, after V lost 6 bases and J lost 5 bases. Germline V gene data show CDR1 as SGHRS and CDR2 as YFSETQ. The chain uses TRBV5-1 and TRBJ2-7; 9 positions match TRBD1. The sequence derives from a human donor who was the organ donor for an intestinal transplant. This specimen consisted of unstimulated CD8+ T cells sorted from spleen or lymph node cells, obtained before transplant. The CDR3 region has the DNA TGCGCCAGCAACAGTGGACAGGGGAACGAGCAGTACTTC. Protein: CASNSGQGNEQYF.